The rows below give T cell receptor beta chains drawn from one sample of a study of cytomegalovirus exposure and HLA in healthy donors. Assay used: immunoSEQ multiplex PCR; TCRdb lists only in-frame clones, some missing. Found here are 100,000 to 150,000 clones, roughly four fifths of them singletons; the top ten hold 1% to 1.5%. The sample taken for sequencing was PBMCs. The receptors stem from a boy aged 5 to 17 in good health and CMV-seronegative. The CDR3 runs from the conserved cysteine through the conserved F or W. The order of the fields is V gene, J gene, clone size, D gene, CDR3 protein, CDR3 DNA. The D gene is left open where the match is weak. Only part of the rows carry a size: once, few, many, or a class if the clone is expanded.

v_gene: TRBV30; j_gene: TRBJ2-4; abundance: -; d_gene: -; CDR3aa: CAWSVLRARVKNIQYF; CDR3nt: TGTGCCTGGAGTGTACTGAGAGCGAGGGTCAAAAACATTCAGTACTTC
v_gene: TRBV19; j_gene: TRBJ2-7; abundance: -; d_gene: TRBD2; CDR3aa: CASSMGAWGLAGSYEQYF; CDR3nt: TGTGCCAGTAGTATGGGTGCCTGGGGACTAGCGGGCTCCTACGAGCAGTACTTC
v_gene: TRBV7-2; j_gene: TRBJ1-4; abundance: -; d_gene: -; CDR3aa: CASSLVLNEKLFF; CDR3nt: TGTGCCAGCAGCTTAGTACTAAATGAAAAACTGTTTTTT
v_gene: TRBV5-1; j_gene: TRBJ2-7; abundance: -; d_gene: TRBD1; CDR3aa: CASSLTPDRAYEQYF; CDR3nt: TGCGCCAGCAGCTTGACCCCCGACAGGGCCTACGAGCAGTACTTC
v_gene: TRBV7-9; j_gene: TRBJ1-2; abundance: -; d_gene: TRBD1; CDR3aa: CASSLGTGGRYGYTF; CDR3nt: TGTGCCAGCAGCTTAGGGACAGGGGGTCGCTATGGCTACACCTTC
v_gene: TRBV1; j_gene: TRBJ2-1; abundance: -; d_gene: -; CDR3aa: CTSSQDKGFNNEQFF; CDR3nt: TGCACCAGCAGCCAAGATAAGGGGTTTAACAATGAGCAGTTCTTC
v_gene: TRBV30; j_gene: TRBJ1-6; abundance: few; d_gene: TRBD1; CDR3aa: CAWGTGKGASPLHF; CDR3nt: TGTGCCTGGGGAACCGGGAAGGGGGCTTCACCCCTCCACTTT
v_gene: TRBV29-1; j_gene: TRBJ1-1; abundance: -; d_gene: -; CDR3aa: CSGGQLGTEAFF; CDR3nt: TGCAGCGGAGGACAGTTAGGCACTGAAGCTTTCTTT
v_gene: TRBV7-9; j_gene: TRBJ2-5; abundance: -; d_gene: TRBD2; CDR3aa: CASSPSGEGTQYF; CDR3nt: TGTGCCAGCAGCCCCAGCGGGGAGGGGACCCAGTACTTC
v_gene: TRBV6-5; j_gene: TRBJ1-2; abundance: once; d_gene: -; CDR3aa: CASRSMGAGVYGYTF; CDR3nt: TGTGCCAGCCGATCGATGGGGGCCGGAGTCTATGGCTACACCTTC
v_gene: TRBV5-4; j_gene: TRBJ1-2; abundance: -; d_gene: -; CDR3aa: CASSLVVQGVDGYTF; CDR3nt: TGTGCCAGCAGCTTGGTAGTTCAGGGCGTGGATGGCTACACCTTC
v_gene: TRBV5-4; j_gene: TRBJ2-7; abundance: few; d_gene: -; CDR3aa: CASSTRSGQNYEQYF; CDR3nt: TGTGCCAGCAGTACCCGGTCGGGACAAAACTACGAGCAGTACTTC
v_gene: TRBV2; j_gene: TRBJ1-1; abundance: -; d_gene: -; CDR3aa: CASSETLTGMNTEAFF; CDR3nt: TGTGCCAGCAGTGAAACTCTGACAGGTATGAACACTGAAGCTTTCTTT
v_gene: TRBV7-6; j_gene: TRBJ2-7; abundance: -; d_gene: -; CDR3aa: CASSLVAYEQYF; CDR3nt: TGTGCCAGCAGCTTAGTAGCCTACGAGCAGTACTTC
v_gene: TRBV7-2; j_gene: TRBJ2-7; abundance: -; d_gene: TRBD2; CDR3aa: CASSLGPSGEGRTYEQYF; CDR3nt: TGTGCCAGCAGCTTAGGGCCTAGCGGGGAGGGTAGGACCTACGAGCAGTACTTC
v_gene: TRBV27; j_gene: TRBJ2-1; abundance: -; d_gene: -; CDR3aa: CASSLGRGRYNEQFF; CDR3nt: TGTGCCAGCAGTTTAGGTAGGGGCCGATACAATGAGCAGTTCTTC
v_gene: TRBV5-1; j_gene: TRBJ1-1; abundance: -; d_gene: TRBD1; CDR3aa: CASSPSGGVTEAFF; CDR3nt: TGCGCCAGCAGCCCCTCAGGGGGCGTCACTGAAGCTTTCTTT
v_gene: TRBV5-1; j_gene: TRBJ2-5; abundance: -; d_gene: TRBD2; CDR3aa: CASSFPSGQYQEIQYF; CDR3nt: TGCGCCAGCAGCTTCCCTAGCGGGCAATACCAAGAGATCCAGTACTTC
v_gene: TRBV5-4; j_gene: TRBJ1-1; abundance: -; d_gene: TRBD1; CDR3aa: CASSLWDREAEAFF; CDR3nt: TGTGCCAGCAGCTTGTGGGACAGGGAGGCTGAAGCTTTCTTT
v_gene: TRBV2; j_gene: TRBJ2-7; abundance: -; d_gene: -; CDR3aa: CASSRSYEQYF; CDR3nt: TGTGCCAGCAGTCGTTCCTACGAGCAGTACTTC
v_gene: TRBV7-9; j_gene: TRBJ1-1; abundance: -; d_gene: -; CDR3aa: CASSFSQETEAFF; CDR3nt: TGTGCCAGCAGCTTCTCACAGGAGACCGAAGCTTTCTTT
v_gene: TRBV6-5; j_gene: TRBJ1-1; abundance: -; d_gene: TRBD1; CDR3aa: CASSYRSQGRAEAFF; CDR3nt: TGTGCCAGCAGTTACCGATCACAGGGGCGAGCTGAAGCTTTCTTT
v_gene: TRBV5-4; j_gene: TRBJ2-7; abundance: -; d_gene: -; CDR3aa: CASSLRRGGRAYEQYF; CDR3nt: TGTGCCAGCAGCTTGCGGCGAGGGGGTCGCGCCTACGAGCAGTACTTC
v_gene: TRBV7-2; j_gene: TRBJ2-1; abundance: -; d_gene: -; CDR3aa: CASSGGVNNEQFF; CDR3nt: TGTGCCAGCAGCGGCGGAGTGAACAATGAGCAGTTCTTC
v_gene: TRBV29-1; j_gene: TRBJ2-2; abundance: -; d_gene: TRBD1; CDR3aa: CSVESLGQGKHSRGNTGELFF; CDR3nt: TGCAGCGTTGAAAGCCTCGGACAGGGAAAACATTCTCGGGGAAACACCGGGGAGCTGTTTTTT
v_gene: TRBV7-2; j_gene: TRBJ2-5; abundance: once; d_gene: TRBD1; CDR3aa: CASSLGQGGLETQYF; CDR3nt: TGTGCCAGCAGCTTAGGACAGGGGGGTTTGGAGACCCAGTACTTC